One sample yielded the 16 T cell receptor beta chains listed below, sequenced in a study of blood T cell repertoires in COVID-19. Sequencing was performed with immunoSEQ multiplex PCR; in TCRdb, only in-frame clones are kept and a portion is missing. Of nearly 250,000 clones listed, 70% to 85% are singletons. Sequenced sample: peripheral blood. These TCRs come from a woman at least 80 years old with acute or convalescent COVID-19.

The chain combines TRBV27 with TRBJ2-1; 9 positions match TRBD1. Germline lookup yields CDR1 MNHEY and CDR2 SMNVEV (reference sequence). CDR3 length: 14 residues. V was pared by 2 bases and J by 8 bases, with 4 bases of the junction left unmatched. The CDR3 coding sequence is TGTGCCAGCAGTTTAGGGACAGGGAATCATGAGCAGTTCTTC. It codes for CASSLGTGNHEQFF.

This clone was recorded once. The V call is TRBV5-1, the J call TRBJ2-5, with D possibly TRBD1 on 5 matching bases. Trimming removed 1 base from V and 1 base from J, with 11 bases in between. In germline, CDR1 is SGHRS, CDR2 YFSETQ. The CDR3 sequence is 15 residues long. CDR3 coding DNA: TGCGCCAGCAGCTTGCTGGCAGGGTTCCAAGAGACCCAGTACTTC. Its translation is CASSLLAGFQETQYF.

The chain uses TRBV30 and TRBJ2-1; TRBD2 aligns across 8 bases. Germline CDR1 and CDR2: GTSNPN and SVGIG (reference sequence). V shed 2 bases, J shed 3 bases, and the junction held 6 bases outside the gene matches. The CDR3 spans 15 residues. CDR3 protein: CAWSTTSVRYNEQFF. In nucleotides, the CDR3 is TGTGCCTGGAGTACGACTAGCGTCCGCTACAATGAGCAGTTCTTC.

The chain uses TRBV5-1 and TRBJ2-3, with 12 bases lining up with TRBD2. Germline CDR1 reads SGHRS; CDR2 reads YFSETQ. Germline trimming cut 4 bases from V and 1 base from J; bases unmatched to any gene: 4. CDR3 length: 16 residues. CDR3 coding DNA: TGCGCCAGCAGCCGCCGACTAGCGGGGGGCACAGATACGCAGTATTTT. Encoded protein: CASSRRLAGGTDTQYF.

V gene TRBV2 combines with J gene TRBJ1-6; 11 nucleotides line up with TRBD1. Unmatched junction bases numbered 3, after V lost 6 bases and J lost 8 bases. The germline CDR1 and CDR2 sequences are SNHLY and FYNNEI. The CDR3 sequence is 14 residues long. Here the CDR3 DNA reads TGTGCCAGCAGCACGGGACAGGGGGATTCACCCCTCCACTTT. Protein: CASSTGQGDSPLHF.

The chain carries TRBV25-1 and TRBJ1-1; 7 bases line up with TRBD1. V dropped 6 bases and J dropped 5; count of bases not matched to a gene: 3. This CDR3 has 12 residues. CDR1 and CDR2 from the germline V gene are MGHDK and SYGVNS. CDR3 residues: CASRDRATEAFF. CDR3 nucleotides: TGTGCCAGCAGAGACAGGGCTACTGAAGCTTTCTTT.

The chain employs TRBV28 and TRBJ1-1; the match to TRBD1 covers 12 bases. The V segment lost 7 bases and the J segment 3 bases; nucleotides outside the gene matches: 18. Germline CDR1 is MDHEN and CDR2 is SYDVKM. This CDR3 is built from 19 residues. As DNA, the CDR3 is TGTGCCAGCACCCTTTCCGTACCCCGGGACAGGGGGCCCCACACTGAAGCTTTCTTT. It yields the protein CASTLSVPRDRGPHTEAFF.

The genes are TRBV6-5 and TRBJ2-1; a possible D gene is TRBD2 (6 bases). Germline V gene data show CDR1 as MNHEY and CDR2 as SVGAGI. V lost 2 bases, J lost 1 base, and 6 bases lay in between. The CDR3 runs 14 residues. The CDR3 sequence is CASSYGRSYNEQFF. CDR3 sequence (DNA): TGTGCCAGCAGTTACGGGAGGTCCTACAATGAGCAGTTCTTC.

The J gene is TRBJ1-2, the V gene TRBV6-5; D perhaps matches TRBD1 (5 bases). Trimming cost V 6 bases and J 6 bases, with 14 bases left between them. Germline CDR1 reads MNHEY; CDR2 reads SVGAGI. This CDR3 region has 13 residues. The CDR3 bases are TGTGCCAGCAGCCCCCGACAGAAAAATGGCTACACCTTC. It translates to CASSPRQKNGYTF.

The CDR3 nucleotides read TGTGCCAGCAGCCCGGACAGGGCGCTCCCCTACGAGCAGTACTTC. Translating gives CASSPDRALPYEQYF. V gene TRBV6-5 combines with J gene TRBJ2-7, with TRBD1 identical over 8 bases. V lost 6 bases to trimming and J lost 2 bases; unmatched junction nucleotides: 9. This CDR3 has 15 residues. Per the germline V gene, CDR1 is MNHEY and CDR2 is SVGAGI.

CDR3 amino acids: CASSFGQGENTEAFF. The CDR3 nucleotides are TGCGCCAGCAGCTTTGGACAGGGGGAAAACACTGAAGCTTTCTTT. The chain couples TRBV5-1 to TRBJ1-1; TRBD1 agrees at 10 bases. After removal of 2 bases from V and 2 bases from J, the junction contained 3 bases not matched to a gene. The CDR3 is 15 residues long. Germline V gene sequence: CDR1 SGHRS, CDR2 YFSETQ.

The rearrangement joins TRBV7-2 to TRBJ1-1; TRBD1 matches 10 bases. V lost 5 bases to trimming and J lost 4 bases; unmatched junction nucleotides: 4. Germline V lookup: CDR1 SGHTA, CDR2 FQGNSA. The CDR3 consists of 14 residues. The CDR3 here is CASSVDRGGTEAFF. For the CDR3, the DNA is TGTGCCAGCAGCGTGGACAGGGGGGGCACTGAAGCTTTCTTT.

The genes are TRBV28 and TRBJ2-2; D remains ambiguous. The CDR3 length is 11 residues. Trimming removed 7 bases at V and 4 bases at J, with 4 bases between. Germline-derived CDR1 and CDR2 are MDHEN and SYDVKM. The CDR3 coding sequence is TGTGCCAGCAAAGCCACCGGGGAGCTGTTTTTT. Translating it yields CASKATGELFF.

The CDR3 loop reads CASSLDRARSAKNIQYF. The CDR3 coding sequence is TGTGCCAGTAGCTTGGACAGGGCCAGGTCAGCCAAAAACATTCAGTACTTC. The rearrangement uses TRBV19 and TRBJ2-4, with 8 bases that match TRBD1. Looked up from germline, CDR1 is LNHDA and CDR2 is SQIVND (reference sequence). CDR3 length equals 17 residues. Trimming cost V 6 bases and J 0 bases; bases outside gene matches: 10.

This sequence joins TRBV6-5 and TRBJ2-7; the D gene is possibly TRBD2 (5 bases). The CDR3 covers 15 residues. Deletions cut 1 base from V and 4 bases from J, with 14 bases between. Germline V gene lookup returns CDR1 MNHEY and CDR2 SVGAGI. The CDR3 nucleotides are TGTGCCAGCAGTTACTTGAGGGCCTCTCTATACGAGCAGTACTTC. This sequence encodes CASSYLRASLYEQYF.

The V and J genes are TRBV2 and TRBJ1-5; D possibly corresponds to TRBD1 (6 bases). V gave up 5 bases and J gave up 2 bases, with 13 bases separating them. Germline CDR1 and CDR2: SNHLY and FYNNEI. The CDR3 spans 15 residues. The CDR3 loop reads CASSPGTIGNQPQHF. The CDR3 DNA is TGTGCCAGCAGTCCCGGGACAATCGGCAATCAGCCCCAGCATTTT.